In this sample, the clone carrying this T cell receptor (beta chain) turned up many times. TCR beta CDR3 regions were amplified from RNA. An initial round of RT-PCR targeting the TCR CDR3 relied on the HTBI primer set. TCRdb re-called the multiplex PCR reads with MiXCR, one entry per CDR3 protein. Of about 400,000 distinct CDR3 sequences in the sample, around 15% are singletons; the top ten hold about 19%. The CDR3 sequence is 17 residues long. Germline CDR1 and CDR2: SGHAT and FQNNGV. V was clipped by 4 bases and J by 7 bases; unmatched bases: 14. This entry comes from a study of T cells in Graves' hyperthyroidism and ophthalmopathy.

V and J are TRBV11-2 and TRBJ2-1; 9 bases fit TRBD2. Source material: blood. The source is a woman aged 25 to 45 with Graves' ophthalmopathy. DNA of the CDR3: TGTGCCAGCAGCTCCATATGGAGGGCGGGGGGGCGGAATGAGCAGTTCTTC. Its translation: CASSSIWRAGGRNEQFF.